This TCR beta chain was found in a study of Ad26.COV2.S vaccination and SARS-CoV-2 variants. Study-level points and caveats: Reported post-vaccination CD8+ and CD4+ T cell responses to spike showed substantial breadth. Spike-specific TCR breadth in vaccine recipients exceeded that seen in placebo recipients. Possibly, TCR breadth and depth analyses underestimated total T cell responses.

Germline-derived CDR1 and CDR2 are MNHEY and SMNVEV (reference sequence). The CDR3 has 18 residues. Notes on this clone: The antigen is not known. Relative to the germline gene, one junction end is altered; a read error may explain this.

Libraries were prepared by immunoSEQ multiplex PCR; TCRdb keeps only in-frame clonotypes and omits some of them. The sample gives 300,000 to 400,000 clones, about 91% of which show up once; roughly 3.9% is in the top ten. The chain employs TRBV27 and TRBJ2-1; the D gene is possibly TRBD2 (7 bases). This TCR was recovered from a human donor who had recovered from COVID-19. The material was peripheral blood, obtained after recovery from COVID-19. CDR3 region: CASRSRPAGALSSNEQFF. The CDR3 DNA reads TGTGCCAGCAGATCCCGGCCCGCGGGGGCGCTTTCCTCCAATGAGCAGTTCTTC.